Presented here are 2 T cell receptor beta chains from one specimen sequenced in a study of a mutant IDH1 vaccine in newly diagnosed glioma. This sample's time point: week 35, safety follow-up. Doses of 300 ug of mutant IDH1 20-mer peptide were given with topical imiquimod. No cognate antigen is known for these TCRs. Assay: immunoSEQ multiplex PCR; the TCRdb copy retains only in-frame clones and omits some. The sample has about 68,000 clones, more than 70% seen once. This material consisted of PBMCs, taken from a glioma patient whose treatment included an IDH1 peptide vaccine. All receptors derive from a man aged 18 to 30 with glioma.

The V and J genes are TRBV19 and TRBJ2-7; D is unresolved. V lost 1 base and J 5 bases, leaving 12 bases between the germline ends. CDR1 is LNHDA and CDR2 is SQIVND in the germline V gene (reference sequence). This CDR3 is built from 14 residues. CDR3 region: CASSIVFNLDEQYF. The CDR3 DNA follows: TGTGCCAGTAGTATAGTATTCAACTTGGACGAGCAGTACTTC.

The chain couples TRBV6-6 to TRBJ1-1, with TRBD1 matching over 7 bases. After removal of 7 bases from V and 1 base from J, the junction contained 6 bases not matched to a gene. Germline V CDR1 and CDR2: MNHNY, SVGAGI (reference sequence). This CDR3 has 14 amino acids. CDR3 region: CASTRQGGNTEAFF. The CDR3, as DNA: TGTGCCAGCACCAGGCAGGGGGGGAACACTGAAGCTTTCTTT.